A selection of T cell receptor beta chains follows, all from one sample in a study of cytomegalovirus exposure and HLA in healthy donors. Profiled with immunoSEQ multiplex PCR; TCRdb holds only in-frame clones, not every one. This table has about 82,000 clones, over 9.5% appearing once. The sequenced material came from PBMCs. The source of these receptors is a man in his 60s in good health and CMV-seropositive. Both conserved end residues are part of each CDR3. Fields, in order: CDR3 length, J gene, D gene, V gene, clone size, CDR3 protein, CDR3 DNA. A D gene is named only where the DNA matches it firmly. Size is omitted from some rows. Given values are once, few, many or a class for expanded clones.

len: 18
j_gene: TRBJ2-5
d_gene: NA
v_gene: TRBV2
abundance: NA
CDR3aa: CASSEVWGPGPLPETQYF
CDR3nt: TGTGCCAGCAGTGAGGTCTGGGGGCCGGGCCCACTCCCAGAGACCCAGTACTTC

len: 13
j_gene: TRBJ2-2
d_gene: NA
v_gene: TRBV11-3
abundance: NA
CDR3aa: CASGTTNTGELFF
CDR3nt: TGTGCCAGCGGGACAACGAACACCGGGGAGCTGTTTTTT

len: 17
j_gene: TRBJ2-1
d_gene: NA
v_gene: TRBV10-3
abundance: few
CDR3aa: CAISDRRDSPTYNEQFF
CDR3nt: TGTGCCATCAGTGACCGTAGGGACTCCCCTACGTACAATGAGCAGTTCTTC

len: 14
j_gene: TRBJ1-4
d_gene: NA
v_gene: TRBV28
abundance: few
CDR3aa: CASNSGLGQEKLFF
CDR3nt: TGTGCCAGCAACTCAGGCCTCGGACAAGAAAAACTGTTTTTT

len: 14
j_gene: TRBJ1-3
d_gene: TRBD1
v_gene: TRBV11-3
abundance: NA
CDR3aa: CASSSGTDSNTIYF
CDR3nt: TGTGCCAGCAGCTCTGGGACAGATTCAAACACCATATATTTT

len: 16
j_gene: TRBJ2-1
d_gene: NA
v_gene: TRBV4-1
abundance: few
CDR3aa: CASSQAGIGGYNEQFF
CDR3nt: TGCGCCAGCAGCCAAGCGGGGATAGGCGGATACAATGAGCAGTTCTTC

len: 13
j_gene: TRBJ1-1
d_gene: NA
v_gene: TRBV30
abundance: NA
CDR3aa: CAWSVQENTEAFF
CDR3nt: TGTGCCTGGAGTGTACAAGAGAACACTGAAGCTTTCTTT

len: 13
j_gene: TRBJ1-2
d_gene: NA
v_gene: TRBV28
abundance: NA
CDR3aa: CASSIQVYSGYTF
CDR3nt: TGTGCCAGCAGTATACAGGTTTACTCTGGCTACACCTTC

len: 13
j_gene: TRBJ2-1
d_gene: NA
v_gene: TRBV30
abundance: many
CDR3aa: CAWSPSPLGEQFF
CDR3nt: TGTGCCTGGAGTCCTAGTCCGTTAGGTGAGCAGTTCTTC

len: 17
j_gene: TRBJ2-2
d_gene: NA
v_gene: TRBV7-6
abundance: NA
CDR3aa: CASSLGSVLASAGELFF
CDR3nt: TGTGCCAGCAGCTTAGGGTCCGTCCTAGCGAGTGCCGGGGAGCTGTTTTTT

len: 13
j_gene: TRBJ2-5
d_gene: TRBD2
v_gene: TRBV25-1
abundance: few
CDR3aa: CASWGTSKETQYF
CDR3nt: TGTGCCAGCTGGGGGACTAGCAAAGAGACCCAGTACTTC

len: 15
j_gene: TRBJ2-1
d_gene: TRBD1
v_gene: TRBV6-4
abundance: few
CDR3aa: CASSAGDRERGEQFF
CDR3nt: TGTGCCAGCAGTGCCGGGGACAGGGAGCGGGGTGAGCAGTTCTTC

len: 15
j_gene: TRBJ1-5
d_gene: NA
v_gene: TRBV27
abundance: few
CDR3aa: CASSSRPGGDQPQHF
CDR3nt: TGTGCCAGCAGTTCCAGGCCGGGGGGCGATCAGCCCCAGCATTTT

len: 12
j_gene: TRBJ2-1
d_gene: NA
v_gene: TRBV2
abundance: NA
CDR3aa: CASSGLAAGQFF
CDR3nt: TGTGCCAGCAGTGGACTTGCGGCCGGGCAGTTCTTC

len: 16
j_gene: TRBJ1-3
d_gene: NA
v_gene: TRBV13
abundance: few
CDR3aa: CASSLAAGAAGNTIYF
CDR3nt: TGTGCCAGCAGCTTAGCTGCGGGAGCAGCTGGAAACACCATATATTTT

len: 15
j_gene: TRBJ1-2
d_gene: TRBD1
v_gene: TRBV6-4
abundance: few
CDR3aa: CASSEEGARPYGYTF
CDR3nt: TGTGCCAGCAGTGAAGAGGGGGCCCGGCCGTATGGCTACACCTTC

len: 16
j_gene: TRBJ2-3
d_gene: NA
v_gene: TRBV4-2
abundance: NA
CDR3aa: CASSQDKRLEWDTQYF
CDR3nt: TGTGCCAGCAGCCAAGATAAGCGGCTCGAGTGGGATACGCAGTATTTT

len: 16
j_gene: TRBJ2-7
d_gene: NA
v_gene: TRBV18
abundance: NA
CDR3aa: CASSPLDRQGAYEQYF
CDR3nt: TGTGCCAGCTCACCCTTAGATCGGCAAGGGGCCTACGAGCAGTACTTC

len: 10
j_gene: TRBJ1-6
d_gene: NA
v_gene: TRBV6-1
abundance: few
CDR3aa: CASRRGEIHF
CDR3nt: TGTGCCAGCCGGCGGGGGGAAATCCACTTT

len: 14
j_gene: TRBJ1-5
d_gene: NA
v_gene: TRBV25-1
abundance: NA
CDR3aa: CASSEQGSGQPQHF
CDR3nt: TGTGCCAGCAGTGAACAGGGTTCCGGTCAGCCCCAGCATTTT

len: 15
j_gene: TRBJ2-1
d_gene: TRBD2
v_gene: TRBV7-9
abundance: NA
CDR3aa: CASRFLADPGDEPFF
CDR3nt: TGTGCCAGCCGCTTCCTAGCGGACCCAGGAGATGAGCCGTTCTTC

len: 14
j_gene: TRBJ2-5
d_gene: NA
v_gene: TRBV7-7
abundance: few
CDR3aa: CASSLIGVKETQYF
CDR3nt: TGTGCTAGCAGCTTAATAGGGGTGAAAGAGACCCAGTACTTC

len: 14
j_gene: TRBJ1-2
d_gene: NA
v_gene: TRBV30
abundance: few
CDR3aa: CAWTPPHGGYGYTF
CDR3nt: TGTGCCTGGACCCCCCCACATGGAGGGTATGGCTACACCTTC

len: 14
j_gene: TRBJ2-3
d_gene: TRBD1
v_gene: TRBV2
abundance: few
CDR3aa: CATGTGPATDTQYF
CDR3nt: TGTGCCACTGGGACAGGGCCTGCAACAGATACGCAGTATTTT

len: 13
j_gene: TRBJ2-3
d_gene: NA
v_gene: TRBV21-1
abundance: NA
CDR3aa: CASEAGGTDTQYF
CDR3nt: TGTGCCAGCGAGGCAGGGGGCACAGATACGCAGTATTTT

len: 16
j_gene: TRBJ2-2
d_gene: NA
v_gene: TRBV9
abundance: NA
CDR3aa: CASSVDGGTNTGELFF
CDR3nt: TGTGCCAGCAGCGTAGACGGGGGAACAAACACCGGGGAGCTGTTTTTT

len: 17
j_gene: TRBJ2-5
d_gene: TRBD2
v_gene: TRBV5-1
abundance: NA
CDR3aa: CASSLSLLAGGQETQYF
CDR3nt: TGCGCCAGCAGCTTGTCCCTTCTAGCGGGGGGTCAAGAGACCCAGTACTTC

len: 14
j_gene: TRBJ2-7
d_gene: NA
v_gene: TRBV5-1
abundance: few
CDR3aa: CASSSDGQPYEQYF
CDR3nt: TGCGCCAGCAGCTCAGACGGACAGCCCTACGAGCAGTACTTC